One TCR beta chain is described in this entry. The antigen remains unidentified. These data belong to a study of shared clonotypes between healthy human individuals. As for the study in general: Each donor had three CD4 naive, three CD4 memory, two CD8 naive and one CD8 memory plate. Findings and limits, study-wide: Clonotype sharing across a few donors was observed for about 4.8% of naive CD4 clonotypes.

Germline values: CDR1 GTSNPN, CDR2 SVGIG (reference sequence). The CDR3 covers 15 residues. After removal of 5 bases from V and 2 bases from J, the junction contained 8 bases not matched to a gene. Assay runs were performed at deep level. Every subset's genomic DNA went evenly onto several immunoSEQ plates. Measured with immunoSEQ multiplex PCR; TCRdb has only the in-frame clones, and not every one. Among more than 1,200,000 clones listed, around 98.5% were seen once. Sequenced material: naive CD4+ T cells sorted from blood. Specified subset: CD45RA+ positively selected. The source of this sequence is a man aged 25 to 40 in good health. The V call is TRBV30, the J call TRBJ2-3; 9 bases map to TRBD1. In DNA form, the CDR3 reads TGTGCCTGGGTGCCGGGACAGGGTCTCACAGATACGCAGTATTTT. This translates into CAWVPGQGLTDTQYF.